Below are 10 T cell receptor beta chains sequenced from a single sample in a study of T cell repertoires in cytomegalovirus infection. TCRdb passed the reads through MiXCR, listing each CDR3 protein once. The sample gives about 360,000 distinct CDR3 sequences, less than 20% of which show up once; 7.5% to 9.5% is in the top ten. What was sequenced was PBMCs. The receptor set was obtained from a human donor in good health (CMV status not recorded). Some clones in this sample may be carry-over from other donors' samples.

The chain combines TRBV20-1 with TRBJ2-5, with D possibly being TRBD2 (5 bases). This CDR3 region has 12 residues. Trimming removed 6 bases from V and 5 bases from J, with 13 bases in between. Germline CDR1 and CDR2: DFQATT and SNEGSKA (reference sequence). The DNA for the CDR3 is TGCAGTGCACGAGGACTCTTGGAGACCCAGTACTTC. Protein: CSARGLLETQYF.

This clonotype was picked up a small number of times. As DNA, the CDR3 is TGCAGCGTTGAACTGGGACAAACTGGGAACGAGCAGTACTTC. Translation gives CSVELGQTGNEQYF. The chain recombines TRBV29-1 with TRBJ2-7; the D gene is possibly TRBD1 (6 bases). The germline CDR1 and CDR2 sequences are SQVTM and ANQGSEA. The ends were cut back, 2 bases at V and 5 bases at J, with 16 bases in the middle. There are 14 residues in the CDR3.

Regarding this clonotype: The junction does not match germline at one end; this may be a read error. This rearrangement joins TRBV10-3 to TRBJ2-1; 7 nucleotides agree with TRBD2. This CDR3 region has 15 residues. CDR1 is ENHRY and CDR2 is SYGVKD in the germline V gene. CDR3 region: CAISGVAGVYNERFF. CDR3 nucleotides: TGTGCCATCAGTGGAGTCGCGGGAGTATACAATGAGCGGTTCTTC.

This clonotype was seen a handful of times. CDR3 nucleotides: TGTGCCACGAGAGGGGGACTCAGCACAGATACGCAGTATTTT. It is translated as CATRGGLSTDTQYF. The V call is TRBV19, the J call TRBJ2-3, with D perhaps matching TRBD1 or TRBD2 (6 bases each). Germline CDR1 reads LNHDA; CDR2 reads SQIVND (reference sequence). The CDR3 is 14 residues long. V lost 10 bases and J 0 bases, leaving 14 bases between the germline ends.

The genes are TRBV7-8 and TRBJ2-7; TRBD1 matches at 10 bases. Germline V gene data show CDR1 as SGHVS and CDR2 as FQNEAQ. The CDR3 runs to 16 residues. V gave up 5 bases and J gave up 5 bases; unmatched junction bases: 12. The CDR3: CASSLYMGTGADEQYF. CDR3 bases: TGTGCCAGCAGCCTTTATATGGGGACAGGGGCCGACGAGCAGTACTTC.

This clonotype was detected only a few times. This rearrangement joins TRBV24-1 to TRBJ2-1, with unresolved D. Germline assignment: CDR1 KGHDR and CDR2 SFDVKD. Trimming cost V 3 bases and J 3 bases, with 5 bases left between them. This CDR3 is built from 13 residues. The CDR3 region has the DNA TGTGCCACCAGTGATCAGTTCTACAATGAGCAGTTCTTC. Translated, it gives CATSDQFYNEQFF.

CDR3 bases: TGTGCCAGCAGCTTAGGTCCGGGGCTCAATGAGCAGTTCTTC. Translation gives CASSLGPGLNEQFF. J is TRBJ2-1 and V is TRBV7-6; perhaps D is TRBD1 or TRBD2 (5 bases each). The V gene lost 1 base and the J gene lost 6 bases, with 10 bases spanning the gap. The germline V gene has CDR1 SGHVS and CDR2 FNYEAQ. The CDR3 has 14 amino acids.

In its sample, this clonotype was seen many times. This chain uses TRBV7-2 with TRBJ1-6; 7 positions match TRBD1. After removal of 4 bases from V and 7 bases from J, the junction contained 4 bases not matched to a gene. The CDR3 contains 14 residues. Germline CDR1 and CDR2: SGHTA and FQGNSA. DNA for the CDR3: TGTGCCAGCAGCTCGCAGGGGGTAAATTCACCCCTCCACTTT. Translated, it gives CASSSQGVNSPLHF.

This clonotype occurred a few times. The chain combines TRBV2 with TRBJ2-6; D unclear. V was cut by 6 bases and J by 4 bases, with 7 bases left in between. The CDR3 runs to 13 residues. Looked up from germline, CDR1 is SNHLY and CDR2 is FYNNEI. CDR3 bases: TGTGCCAGCAGCGTAGGGGGGGCCAACGTCCTGACTTTC. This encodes CASSVGGANVLTF.

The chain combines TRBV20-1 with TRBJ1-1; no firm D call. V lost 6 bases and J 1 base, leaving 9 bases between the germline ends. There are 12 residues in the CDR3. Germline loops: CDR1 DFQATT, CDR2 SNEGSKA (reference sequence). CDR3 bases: TGCAGTGCGGCCAGATGGAACACTGAAGCTTTCTTT. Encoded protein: CSAARWNTEAFF.